This is a list of T cell receptor beta chains from one sample in a study of T cell responses to AZD1222 COVID-19 vaccine. Using immunoSEQ multiplex PCR, the repertoire was profiled, and TCRdb retains in-frame clones only, with some absent. The table records some 100,000 clones, approximately 90% of them present only once. The source material was peripheral blood, sampled 28 days after the second AZD1222 dose. The receptors come from an adult who received the AZD1222 COVID-19 vaccine. Both conserved end residues are part of each CDR3. The D gene is left open where the match is weak. The size entry is marked missing in some rows and otherwise reads once, few, many or a size class.

length: 13; J: TRBJ1-1; D: -; size: -; V: TRBV19; CDR3: CASSIRSSSEAFF; DNA: TGTGCCAGTAGTATAAGATCAAGCTCTGAAGCTTTCTTT
length: 16; J: TRBJ2-3; D: TRBD1; size: -; V: TRBV7-2; CDR3: CASSLAQGASTDTQYF; DNA: TGTGCCAGCAGCTTAGCCCAGGGGGCGAGCACAGATACGCAGTATTTT
length: 12; J: TRBJ2-2; D: -; size: -; V: TRBV19; CDR3: CASSIGQGKLFF; DNA: TGTGCCAGTAGTATAGGTCAGGGGAAGCTGTTTTTT
length: 15; J: TRBJ1-1; D: -; size: -; V: TRBV11-2; CDR3: CASSHTPNPNTEAFF; DNA: TGTGCCAGCAGCCACACCCCGAACCCGAACACTGAAGCTTTCTTT
length: 14; J: TRBJ1-1; D: -; size: -; V: TRBV28; CDR3: CASSSGRRGTEAFF; DNA: TGTGCCAGCAGTTCCGGACGGCGGGGCACTGAAGCTTTCTTT
length: 13; J: TRBJ2-2; D: -; size: -; V: TRBV11-3; CDR3: CASSLVPTGELFF; DNA: TGTGCCAGCAGCTTAGTACCCACCGGGGAGCTGTTTTTT
length: 12; J: TRBJ1-4; D: -; size: -; V: TRBV28; CDR3: CASSLNGEKLFF; DNA: TGTGCCAGCAGTTTAAATGGTGAAAAACTGTTTTTT
length: 13; J: TRBJ2-1; D: -; size: -; V: TRBV7-2; CDR3: CASSLTDVNEQFF; DNA: TGTGCCAGCAGCTTAACGGACGTCAATGAGCAGTTCTTC
length: 15; J: TRBJ2-2; D: -; size: -; V: TRBV24-1; CDR3: CATSEPRVGTGELFF; DNA: TGTGCCACCAGTGAGCCTAGGGTGGGGACCGGGGAGCTGTTTTTT
length: 13; J: TRBJ1-1; D: -; size: -; V: TRBV27; CDR3: CATQQYGGTEAFF; DNA: TGTGCCACCCAGCAATACGGGGGCACTGAAGCTTTCTTT
length: 15; J: TRBJ2-1; D: -; size: -; V: TRBV9; CDR3: CASSVVGAGNHEQFF; DNA: TGTGCCAGCAGCGTAGTGGGGGCGGGGAACCATGAGCAGTTCTTC
length: 15; J: TRBJ2-2; D: -; size: once; V: TRBV28; CDR3: CASSLVSPNTGELFF; DNA: TGTGCCAGCAGTTTAGTCAGTCCGAACACCGGGGAGCTGTTTTTT
length: 13; J: TRBJ1-6; D: -; size: few; V: TRBV19; CDR3: CASKDRINSPLHF; DNA: TGTGCCAGTAAAGACAGGATTAATTCACCCCTCCACTTT
length: 14; J: TRBJ1-1; D: -; size: -; V: TRBV18; CDR3: CASSVVGRNTEAFF; DNA: TGTGCCAGCTCCGTCGTGGGCCGGAACACTGAAGCTTTCTTT
length: 15; J: TRBJ1-6; D: TRBD1; size: -; V: TRBV19; CDR3: CASSKGQGEFSPLHF; DNA: TGTGCCAGTAGTAAGGGACAGGGTGAGTTCTCACCCCTCCACTTT
length: 14; J: TRBJ1-3; D: TRBD1; size: -; V: TRBV6-5; CDR3: CASRRTGTGNTIYF; DNA: TGTGCCAGCAGACGGACAGGGACTGGAAACACCATATATTTT
length: 18; J: TRBJ2-5; D: TRBD2; size: -; V: TRBV5-4; CDR3: CASSFDAPSGGSQETQYF; DNA: TGTGCCAGCAGCTTCGACGCCCCTAGCGGGGGCTCTCAAGAGACCCAGTACTTC
length: 14; J: TRBJ1-3; D: -; size: -; V: TRBV5-6; CDR3: CASGGPNDGYTIYF; DNA: TGTGCCAGCGGGGGACCTAACGACGGATACACCATATATTTT
length: 14; J: TRBJ1-5; D: TRBD1; size: -; V: TRBV2; CDR3: CASSPDRGPQPQHF; DNA: TGTGCCAGCAGCCCAGACAGGGGGCCCCAGCCCCAGCATTTT
length: 13; J: TRBJ1-1; D: -; size: -; V: TRBV19; CDR3: CASSQNTNTEAFF; DNA: TGTGCCAGTAGTCAGAACACGAACACTGAAGCTTTCTTT
length: 13; J: TRBJ2-3; D: -; size: -; V: TRBV12-3/TRBV12-4; CDR3: CASSRDHTDTQYF; DNA: TGTGCCAGCAGTCGGGATCACACAGATACGCAGTATTTT
length: 11; J: TRBJ1-2; D: -; size: -; V: TRBV28; CDR3: CASSLTGGYTF; DNA: TGTGCCAGCAGTTTAACTGGTGGCTACACCTTC
length: 14; J: TRBJ1-6; D: -; size: -; V: TRBV5-6; CDR3: CASRPTKTNSPLHF; DNA: TGTGCCAGCAGGCCAACAAAGACTAATTCACCCCTCCACTTT
length: 13; J: TRBJ1-2; D: -; size: -; V: TRBV12-3/TRBV12-4; CDR3: CASSLTPNYGYTF; DNA: TGTGCCAGCAGTTTAACACCAAACTATGGCTACACCTTC
length: 14; J: TRBJ1-1; D: TRBD1; size: few; V: TRBV2; CDR3: CASSSTGPNTEAFF; DNA: TGTGCCAGCAGCTCGACAGGGCCAAACACTGAAGCTTTCTTT
length: 13; J: TRBJ1-3; D: -; size: -; V: TRBV4-1; CDR3: CASSPTSGNTIYF; DNA: TGCGCCAGCAGCCCCACTTCGGGAAACACCATATATTTT
length: 13; J: TRBJ2-3; D: TRBD2; size: -; V: TRBV30; CDR3: CAWSGGVSDTQYF; DNA: TGTGCCTGGAGCGGGGGGGTCTCAGATACGCAGTATTTT
length: 19; J: TRBJ1-4; D: TRBD1; size: -; V: TRBV7-9; CDR3: CASSLYLGQGAAGNEKLFF; DNA: TGTGCCAGCAGCTTATATTTAGGACAGGGGGCGGCCGGTAATGAAAAACTGTTTTTT
length: 13; J: TRBJ1-5; D: -; size: -; V: TRBV19; CDR3: CASTPAGNQPQHF; DNA: TGTGCCAGTACCCCAGCCGGTAATCAGCCCCAGCATTTT